This T cell receptor beta chain stems from a study of cytomegalovirus exposure and HLA in healthy donors. Across the study: Early on, a data release was issued that held roughly 80 million unique TCRs from HLA-typed donors.

Notes on this clone: Its antigen remains unidentified.

This CDR3 has 16 amino acids. V was pared by 0 bases and J by 9 bases, with 15 bases between. In the PCR, 60 Vbeta and 13 Jbeta primers were used. The repertoire was sequenced with immunoSEQ multiplex PCR; TCRdb's copy has only in-frame clones and lacks some. The sample lists 150,000 to 200,000 clones, around 83% occurring once. Study outcomes and limitations: CMV serostatus was the sole immune exposure data available. On later analysis, the bulk of CMV-associated TCR beta chains appeared to be HLA-restricted.

The J gene is TRBJ1-6, the V gene TRBV23-1, with unresolved D. TRBV23-1 is placed among ORFs of uncertain function. The sequencing input was PBMCs. This clonotype originated in a man in his forties or fifties in good health and CMV-seropositive. The CDR3 loop is CASSQSVVEERSPLHF. The CDR3 DNA reads TGCGCCAGCAGTCAATCGGTGGTAGAAGAACGTTCACCCCTCCACTTT.